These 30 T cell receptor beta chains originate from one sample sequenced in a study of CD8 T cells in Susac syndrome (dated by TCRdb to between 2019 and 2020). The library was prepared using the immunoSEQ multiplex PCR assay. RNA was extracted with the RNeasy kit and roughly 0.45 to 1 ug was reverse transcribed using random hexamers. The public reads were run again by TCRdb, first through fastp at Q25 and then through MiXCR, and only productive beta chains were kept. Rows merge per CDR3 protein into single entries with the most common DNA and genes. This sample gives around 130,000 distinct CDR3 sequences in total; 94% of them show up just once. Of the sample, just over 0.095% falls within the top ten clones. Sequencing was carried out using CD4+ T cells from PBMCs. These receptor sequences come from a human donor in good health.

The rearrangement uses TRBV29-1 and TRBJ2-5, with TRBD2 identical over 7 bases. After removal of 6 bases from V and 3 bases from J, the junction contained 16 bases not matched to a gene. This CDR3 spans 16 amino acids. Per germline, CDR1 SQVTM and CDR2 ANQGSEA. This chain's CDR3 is CSVQYGSPGLKETQYF. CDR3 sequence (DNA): TGCAGCGTCCAATACGGTAGCCCGGGACTAAAAGAGACCCAGTACTTC.

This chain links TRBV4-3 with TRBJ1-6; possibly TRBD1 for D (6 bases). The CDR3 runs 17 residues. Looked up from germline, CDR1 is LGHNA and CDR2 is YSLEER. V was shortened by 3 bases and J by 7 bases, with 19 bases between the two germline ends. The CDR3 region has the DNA TGCGCCAGCAGCCAGGACAGAGACGGACCGGGGAATTCACCCCTCCACTTT. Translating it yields CASSQDRDGPGNSPLHF.

The CDR3 coding sequence is TGTGCCAGCAGCCGGACACCCAGCTCTGGAAACACCATATATTTT. Translating it yields CASSRTPSSGNTIYF. This chain uses TRBV14 with TRBJ1-3, with D possibly being TRBD1 (5 bases). Trimming left V 4 bases short and J 0 bases short, with 10 bases between. CDR1 and CDR2 from the germline V gene are SGHDN and FVKESK. CDR3 length: 15 amino acids.

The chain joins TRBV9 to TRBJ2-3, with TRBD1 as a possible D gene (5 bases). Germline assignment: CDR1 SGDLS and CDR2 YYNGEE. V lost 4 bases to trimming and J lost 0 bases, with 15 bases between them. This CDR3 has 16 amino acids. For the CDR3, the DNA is TGTGCCAGCAGCACCAGACAGAAAACTAGCACAGATACGCAGTATTTT. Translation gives CASSTRQKTSTDTQYF.

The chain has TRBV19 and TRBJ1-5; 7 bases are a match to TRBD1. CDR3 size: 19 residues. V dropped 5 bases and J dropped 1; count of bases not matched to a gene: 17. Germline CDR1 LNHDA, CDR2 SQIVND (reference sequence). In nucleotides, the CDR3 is TGTGCCAGTAGTTCCACTCGACAGGGTGGGTCGCCGAGCAATCAGCCCCAGCATTTT. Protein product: CASSSTRQGGSPSNQPQHF.

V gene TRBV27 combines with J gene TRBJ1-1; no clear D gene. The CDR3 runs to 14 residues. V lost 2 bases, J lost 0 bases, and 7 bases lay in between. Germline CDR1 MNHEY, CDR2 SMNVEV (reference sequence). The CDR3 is CASSLNPLNTEAFF. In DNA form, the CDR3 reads TGTGCCAGCAGTTTAAACCCATTGAACACTGAAGCTTTCTTT.

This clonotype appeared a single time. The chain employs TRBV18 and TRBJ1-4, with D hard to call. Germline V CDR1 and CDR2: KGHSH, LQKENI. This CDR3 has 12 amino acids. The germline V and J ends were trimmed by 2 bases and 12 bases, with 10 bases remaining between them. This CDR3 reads CASSPTERELFF. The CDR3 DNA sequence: TGTGCCAGCTCACCAACAGAAAGGGAACTGTTTTTT. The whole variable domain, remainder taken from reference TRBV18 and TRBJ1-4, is NAGVMQNPRHLVRRRGQEARLRCSPMKGHSHVYWYRQLPEEGLKFMVYLQKENIIDESGMPKERFSAEFPKEGPSILRIQQVVRGDSAAYFCASSPTERELFFGSGTQLSVL.

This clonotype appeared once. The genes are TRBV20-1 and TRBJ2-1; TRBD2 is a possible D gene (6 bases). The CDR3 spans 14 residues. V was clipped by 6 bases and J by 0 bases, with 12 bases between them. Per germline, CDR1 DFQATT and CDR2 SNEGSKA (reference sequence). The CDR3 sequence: CSAASGSSYNEQFF. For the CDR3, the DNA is TGCAGTGCCGCCTCCGGGAGCTCCTACAATGAGCAGTTCTTC.

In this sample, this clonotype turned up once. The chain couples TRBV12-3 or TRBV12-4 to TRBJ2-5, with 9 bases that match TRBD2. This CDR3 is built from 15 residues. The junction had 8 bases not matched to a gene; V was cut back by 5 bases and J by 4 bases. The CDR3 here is CASSRILAGGETQYF. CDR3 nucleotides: TGTGCCAGCAGTCGGATACTAGCGGGTGGAGAGACCCAGTACTTC.

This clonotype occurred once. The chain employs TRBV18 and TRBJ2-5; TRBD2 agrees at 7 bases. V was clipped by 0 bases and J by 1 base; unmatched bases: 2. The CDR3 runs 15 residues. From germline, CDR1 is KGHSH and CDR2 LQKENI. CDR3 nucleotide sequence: TGTGCCAGCTCACCACCGGGAGGGTTCCAAGAGACCCAGTACTTC. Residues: CASSPPGGFQETQYF.

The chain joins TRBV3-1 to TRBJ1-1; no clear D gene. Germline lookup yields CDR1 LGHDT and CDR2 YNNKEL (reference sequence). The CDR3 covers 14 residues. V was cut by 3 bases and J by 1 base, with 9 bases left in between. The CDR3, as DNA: TGTGCCAGCAGCCACCCCACGGCGAACACTGAAGCTTTCTTT. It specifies CASSHPTANTEAFF.

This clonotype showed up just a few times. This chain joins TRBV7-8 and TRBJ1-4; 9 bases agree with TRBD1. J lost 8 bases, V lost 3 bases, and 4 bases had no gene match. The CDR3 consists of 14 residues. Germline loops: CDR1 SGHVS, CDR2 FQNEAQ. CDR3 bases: TGTGCCAGCAGCTTGGGACAGGGCGGCGAAAAACTGTTTTTT. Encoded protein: CASSLGQGGEKLFF.

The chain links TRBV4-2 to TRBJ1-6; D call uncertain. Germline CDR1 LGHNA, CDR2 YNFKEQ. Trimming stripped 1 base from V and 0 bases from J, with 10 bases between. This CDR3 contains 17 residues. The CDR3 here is CASSQVEVYSYNSPLHF. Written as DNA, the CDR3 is TGTGCCAGCAGCCAAGTAGAGGTCTACTCCTATAATTCACCCCTCCACTTT.

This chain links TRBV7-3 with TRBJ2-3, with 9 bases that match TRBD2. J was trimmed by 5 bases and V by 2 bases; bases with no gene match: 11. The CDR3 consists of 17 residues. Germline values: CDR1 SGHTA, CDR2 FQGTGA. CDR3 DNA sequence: TGTGCCAGCAGCTTACGTCTGGCGGGAGGGCCGGGAGATACGCAGTATTTT. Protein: CASSLRLAGGPGDTQYF.

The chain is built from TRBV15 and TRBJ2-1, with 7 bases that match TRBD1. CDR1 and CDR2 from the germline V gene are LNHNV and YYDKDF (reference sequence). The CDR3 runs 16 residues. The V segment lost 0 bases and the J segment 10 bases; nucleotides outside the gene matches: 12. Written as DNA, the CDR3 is TGTGCCACCAGCAGAGATTCGCGACAGGGCACGGTGGAGCAGTTCTTC. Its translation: CATSRDSRQGTVEQFF.

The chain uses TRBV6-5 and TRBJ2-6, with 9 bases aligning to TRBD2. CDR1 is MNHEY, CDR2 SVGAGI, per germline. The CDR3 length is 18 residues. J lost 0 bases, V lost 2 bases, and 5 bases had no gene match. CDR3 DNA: TGTGCCAGCAGTTACGGGCGGGGGGGAAACTCTGGGGCCAACGTCCTGACTTTC. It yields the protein CASSYGRGGNSGANVLTF.

For the CDR3, the DNA is TGTGCCAGCAGCCCCCAGGGGGGGGGATTCACCGGGGAGCTGTTTTTT. It yields the protein CASSPQGGGFTGELFF. This sequence joins TRBV9 and TRBJ2-2; D could derive from TRBD1 or TRBD2 (7 bases each). Trimming pared 4 bases from V and 4 bases from J, leaving 17 bases between. Germline assignment: CDR1 SGDLS and CDR2 YYNGEE. This CDR3 is 16 amino acids long.

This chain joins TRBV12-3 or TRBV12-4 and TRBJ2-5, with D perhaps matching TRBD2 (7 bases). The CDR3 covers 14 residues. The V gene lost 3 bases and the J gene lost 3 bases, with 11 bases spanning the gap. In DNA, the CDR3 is TGTGCCAGCAGTTTGGGGGGGGCGAAAGAGACCCAGTACTTC. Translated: CASSLGGAKETQYF.

The CDR3 loop is CSVGINWWGEQYF. The CDR3 region has the DNA TGCAGCGTTGGAATCAACTGGTGGGGCGAGCAGTACTTC. V is TRBV29-1 and J is TRBJ2-7; D not resolved. V was clipped by 4 bases and J by 6 bases, with 16 bases between them. There are 13 residues in the CDR3. Germline V lookup: CDR1 SQVTM, CDR2 ANQGSEA.

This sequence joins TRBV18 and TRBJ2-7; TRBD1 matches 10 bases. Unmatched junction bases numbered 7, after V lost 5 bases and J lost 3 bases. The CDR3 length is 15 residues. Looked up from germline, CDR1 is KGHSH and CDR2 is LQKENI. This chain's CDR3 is CASSGPGQGIYEQYF. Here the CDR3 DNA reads TGTGCCAGCTCAGGCCCGGGACAGGGGATCTACGAGCAGTACTTC.

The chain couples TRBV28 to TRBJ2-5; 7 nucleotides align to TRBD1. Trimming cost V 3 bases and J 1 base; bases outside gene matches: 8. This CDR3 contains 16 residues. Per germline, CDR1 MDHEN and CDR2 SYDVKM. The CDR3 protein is CASSFLRGTFQETQYF. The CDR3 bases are TGTGCCAGCAGTTTTCTCAGGGGGACATTCCAAGAGACCCAGTACTTC.

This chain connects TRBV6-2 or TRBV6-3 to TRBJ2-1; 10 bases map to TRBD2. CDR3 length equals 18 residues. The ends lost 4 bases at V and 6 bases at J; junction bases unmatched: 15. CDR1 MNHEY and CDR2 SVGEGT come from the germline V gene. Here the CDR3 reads CASSSTSDGTSALNEQFF. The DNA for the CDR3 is TGTGCCAGCAGTTCCACCTCGGACGGGACTAGCGCACTCAATGAGCAGTTCTTC.

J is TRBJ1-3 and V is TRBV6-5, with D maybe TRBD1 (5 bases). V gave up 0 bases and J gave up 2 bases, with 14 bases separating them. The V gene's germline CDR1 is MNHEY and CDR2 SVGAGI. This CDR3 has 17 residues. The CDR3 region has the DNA TGTGCCAGCAGTTACTCTCGGCAGGGCCATGCTGGAAACACCATATATTTT. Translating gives CASSYSRQGHAGNTIYF.

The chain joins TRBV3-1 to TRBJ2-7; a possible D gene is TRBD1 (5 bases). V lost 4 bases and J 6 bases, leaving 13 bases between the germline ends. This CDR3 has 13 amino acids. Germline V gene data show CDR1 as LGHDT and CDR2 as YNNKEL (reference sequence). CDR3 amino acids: CASSRSGIGEQYF. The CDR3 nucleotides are TGTGCCAGCAGCCGCTCAGGGATCGGCGAGCAGTACTTC.

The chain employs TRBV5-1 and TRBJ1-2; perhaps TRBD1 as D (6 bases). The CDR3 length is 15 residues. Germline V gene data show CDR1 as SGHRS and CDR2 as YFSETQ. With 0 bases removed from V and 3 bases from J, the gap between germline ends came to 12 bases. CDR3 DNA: TGCGCCAGCAGCTTGGCGGGACGGACAGACTATGGCTACACCTTC. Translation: CASSLAGRTDYGYTF.

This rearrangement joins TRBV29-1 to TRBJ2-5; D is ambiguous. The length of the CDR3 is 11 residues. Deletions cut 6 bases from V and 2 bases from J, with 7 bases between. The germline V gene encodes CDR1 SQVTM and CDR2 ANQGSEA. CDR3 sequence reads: CSVASQETQYF. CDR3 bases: TGCAGCGTGGCCTCACAAGAGACCCAGTACTTC.

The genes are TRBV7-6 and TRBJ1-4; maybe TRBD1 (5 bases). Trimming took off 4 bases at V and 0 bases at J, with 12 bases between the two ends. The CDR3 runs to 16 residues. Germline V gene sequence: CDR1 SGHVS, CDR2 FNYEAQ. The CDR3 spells CASSWGRAATNEKLFF. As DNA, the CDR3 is TGTGCCAGCAGCTGGGGCCGGGCCGCAACTAATGAAAAACTGTTTTTT. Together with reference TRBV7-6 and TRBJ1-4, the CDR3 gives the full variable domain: GAGVSQSPRYKVTKRGQDVALRCDPISGHVSLYWYRQALGQGPEFLTYFNYEAQQDKSGLPNDRFSAERPEGSISTLTIQRTEQRDSAMYRCASSWGRAATNEKLFFGSGTQLSVL.

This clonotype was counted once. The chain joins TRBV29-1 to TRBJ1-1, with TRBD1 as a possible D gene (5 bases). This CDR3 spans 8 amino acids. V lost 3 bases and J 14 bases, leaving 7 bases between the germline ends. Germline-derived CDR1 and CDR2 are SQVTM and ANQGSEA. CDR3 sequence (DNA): TGCAGCGTTGAGGGACGCTTCTTT. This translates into CSVEGRFF.

The CDR3 DNA reads TGCGCCAGCAGTGAGTCGAGGGGGGAGTTGGCCAAAAACATTCAGTACTTC. Translation: CASSESRGELAKNIQYF. The rearrangement uses TRBV10-1 and TRBJ2-4; D assignment may be TRBD1 or TRBD2 (6 bases each). V was trimmed by 0 bases and J by 1 base, leaving 13 bases between them. Germline assignment: CDR1 WNHNN and CDR2 SYGVQD (reference sequence). The CDR3 is made up of 17 amino acids.

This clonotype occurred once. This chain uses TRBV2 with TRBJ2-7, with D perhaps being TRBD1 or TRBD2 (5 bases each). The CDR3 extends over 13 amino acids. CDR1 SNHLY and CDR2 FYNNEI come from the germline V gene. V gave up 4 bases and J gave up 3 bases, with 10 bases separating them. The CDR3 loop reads CASSALGDYEQYF. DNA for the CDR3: TGTGCCAGCAGTGCCCTGGGGGACTACGAGCAGTACTTC. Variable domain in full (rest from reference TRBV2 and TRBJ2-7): EPEVTQTPSHQVTQMGQEVILRCVPISNHLYFYWYRQILGQKVEFLVSFYNNEISEKSEIFDDQFSVERPDGSNFTLKIRSTKLEDSAMYFCASSALGDYEQYFGPGTRLTVT.